The 13 T cell receptor beta chains presented below share a single source sample, sequenced in a study of response to subunit inactivated influenza vaccine. Each CDR3 protein is one row after TCRdb ran MiXCR on the RT-PCR reads. The table lists 500,000 to 600,000 distinct CDR3 sequences, approximately 14% of them singletons. The sequences come from PBMCs from blood, collected roughly 12 days after vaccination. The origin of the receptors is a man aged 45-60 years who received an inactivated influenza vaccine.

V gene TRBV7-8 combines with J gene TRBJ2-5, with 10 positions matching TRBD1. Germline V CDR1 and CDR2: SGHVS, FQNEAQ. The J segment lost 9 bases and the V segment lost 4 bases, leaving 14 bases of the junction unmatched. CDR3 size: 16 residues. DNA for the CDR3: TGTGCCAGCAGCTCTCCCGACAGGGGGCTTTTTGTGGCCCAGTACTTC. It specifies CASSSPDRGLFVAQYF.

The chain links TRBV29-1 to TRBJ2-2, with D maybe TRBD1 (6 bases). The CDR3 is 13 amino acids. Trimming removed 3 bases at V and 5 bases at J, with 10 bases between. Germline CDR1 reads SQVTM; CDR2 reads ANQGSEA. CDR3 residues: CSVDTGFTGELFF. The CDR3 nucleotides are TGCAGCGTTGATACAGGGTTTACCGGGGAGCTGTTTTTT.

This clonotype showed up just a few times. V and J are TRBV3-1 and TRBJ1-4; tentative D call: TRBD1 (6 bases). CDR1 is LGHDT, CDR2 YNNKEL, per germline (reference sequence). Trimming cost V 1 base and J 5 bases, with 8 bases left between them. There are 14 residues in the CDR3. The CDR3 sequence is CASSQAQGNEKLFF. The CDR3 DNA is TGTGCCAGCAGCCAAGCCCAGGGGAATGAAAAACTGTTTTTT.

This clonotype was observed a handful of times. The CDR3 DNA is TGTGCCAGCAGCGCCGGGACTAGCGGGACCCCACGGACCCAGTACTTC. Translated: CASSAGTSGTPRTQYF. The rearrangement joins TRBV9 to TRBJ2-5, with TRBD2 matching 13 bases. The V gene's germline CDR1 is SGDLS and CDR2 YYNGEE. The CDR3 runs to 16 residues. V lost 3 bases, J lost 7 bases, and 9 bases stayed unmatched. Looking up the rest from reference TRBV9 and TRBJ2-5 gives the full variable domain: DSGVTQTPKHLITATGQRVTLRCSPRSGDLSVYWYQQSLDQGLQFLIQYYNGEERAKGNILERFSAQQFPDLHSELNLSSLELGDSALYFCASSAGTSGTPRTQYFGPGTRLLVL.

This clonotype was detected ten times or more. The genes are TRBV12-3 or TRBV12-4 and TRBJ2-7; D is possibly TRBD1 or TRBD2 (5 bases each). Trimming removed 4 bases from V and 3 bases from J, with 10 bases in between. The CDR3 loop spans 13 amino acids. CDR3 bases: TGTGCCAGCAGTTCCGGGGCTGGCTACGAGCAGTACTTC. Translation: CASSSGAGYEQYF.

The J gene is TRBJ1-2, the V gene TRBV13; 7 nucleotides match TRBD1. The J segment lost 9 bases and the V segment lost 0 bases, leaving 4 bases of the junction unmatched. The CDR3 covers 13 residues. Germline V gene lookup returns CDR1 PRHDT and CDR2 FYEKMQ (reference sequence). CDR3 loop: CASSLGQGDSYTF. CDR3 coding DNA: TGTGCCAGCAGCTTAGGGCAGGGGGATAGCTACACCTTC.

This clonotype was seen only a few times. This chain links TRBV7-3 with TRBJ2-2; 12 bases map to TRBD2. The CDR3 loop spans 15 amino acids. Germline V CDR1 and CDR2: SGHTA, FQGTGA. J was trimmed by 8 bases and V by 5 bases; bases with no gene match: 6. In DNA form, the CDR3 reads TGTGCCAGCAGCGTGTTCGGGACTAGCGGGGGGGAGCTGTTTTTT. The encoded protein is CASSVFGTSGGELFF.

This clonotype was observed at least ten times. The chain recombines TRBV11-2 with TRBJ2-1, with 9 bases matching TRBD2. CDR1 and CDR2 from the germline V gene are SGHAT and FQNNGV. The CDR3 runs to 18 residues. After removal of 5 bases from V and 3 bases from J, the junction contained 14 bases not matched to a gene. CDR3 bases: TGTGCCAGCAGCCCCGGTGTTGGAAGCGGGGGGTACTACAATGAGCAGTTCTTC. It yields the protein CASSPGVGSGGYYNEQFF.

This chain links TRBV6-6 with TRBJ1-1; the D gene is possibly TRBD1 (6 bases). Germline V gene data show CDR1 as MNHNY and CDR2 as SVGAGI (reference sequence). Between the trimmed V and J ends, which lost 7 bases and 10 bases, there was a span of 10 bases. The CDR3 is 10 amino acids. CDR3 sequence reads: CASIQGRAFF. As DNA, the CDR3 is TGTGCCAGCATCCAGGGGCGAGCTTTCTTT.

This clonotype has just a few counts. Written as DNA, the CDR3 is TGCGCCAGCAGGAAGGATATAGCGGGAGTTGGGGAGACCCAGTACTTC. It encodes CASRKDIAGVGETQYF. The rearrangement links TRBV4-3 to TRBJ2-5; 9 bases match TRBD2. This CDR3 spans 16 amino acids. Unmatched junction bases numbered 13, after V lost 6 bases and J lost 5 bases. The germline gives CDR1 LGHNA, CDR2 YSLEER.

This clonotype was counted a few times. The CDR3 is CASRLAGVLETQYF. The DNA for the CDR3 is TGTGCCAGCAGACTAGCGGGAGTCCTGGAGACCCAGTACTTC. The chain combines TRBV7-2 with TRBJ2-5; 11 bases are shared with TRBD2. V trimming: 6 bases; J trimming: 5 bases; junction bases outside the gene matches: 5. The CDR3 runs to 14 residues. Germline CDR1 and CDR2: SGHTA and FQGNSA.

This clonotype was recorded at least ten times. The gene calls are TRBV29-1 and TRBJ2-7, with D perhaps TRBD1 (6 bases). The CDR3 spans 16 residues. Germline values: CDR1 SQVTM, CDR2 ANQGSEA. With 0 bases removed from V and 5 bases from J, the gap between germline ends came to 20 bases. CDR3 sequence reads: CSVEDLGAAERNEQYF. The CDR3 coding sequence is TGCAGCGTTGAAGATCTGGGGGCAGCTGAAAGGAACGAGCAGTACTTC.

This clonotype was picked up a small number of times. The gene calls are TRBV7-2 and TRBJ2-5, with D unresolved. The V gene lost 2 bases and the J gene lost 0 bases, with 13 bases spanning the gap. This CDR3 is 16 amino acids long. CDR1 and CDR2 from the germline V gene are SGHTA and FQGNSA. CDR3 bases: TGTGCCAGCAGCTTAATTTACGGGCCAGACCAAGAGACCCAGTACTTC. It codes for CASSLIYGPDQETQYF.